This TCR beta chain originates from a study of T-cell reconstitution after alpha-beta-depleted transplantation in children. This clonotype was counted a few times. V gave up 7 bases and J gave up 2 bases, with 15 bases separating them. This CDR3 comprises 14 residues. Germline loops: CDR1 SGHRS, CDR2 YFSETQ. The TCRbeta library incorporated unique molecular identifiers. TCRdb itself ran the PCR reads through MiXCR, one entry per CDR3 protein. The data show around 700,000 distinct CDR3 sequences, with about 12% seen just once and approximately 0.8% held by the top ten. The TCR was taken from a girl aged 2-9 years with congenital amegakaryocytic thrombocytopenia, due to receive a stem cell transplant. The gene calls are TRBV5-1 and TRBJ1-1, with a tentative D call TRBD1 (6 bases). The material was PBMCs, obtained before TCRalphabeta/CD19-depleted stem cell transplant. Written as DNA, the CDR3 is TGCGCCAGCTATAAAGGACAGCTCAACACTGAAGCTTTCTTT. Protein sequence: CASYKGQLNTEAFF.